These 12 T cell receptor beta chains share one sample of origin, sequenced in a study of T-cell reconstitution after alpha-beta-depleted transplantation in children. Unique molecular identifiers were incorporated during preparation of the TCRbeta library. A single record per CDR3 protein comes from TCRdb applying MiXCR to the PCR reads. This sample carries 100,000 or so distinct CDR3 sequences, around a quarter of them seen once, and the ten largest clones take roughly a fifth. The source was PBMCs, collected before TCRalphabeta/CD19-depleted stem cell transplant. These receptors all come from a boy younger than 10 with acute lymphoblastic leukemia, due to receive a stem cell transplant.

V is TRBV10-2 and J is TRBJ2-1; D call uncertain. Looked up from germline, CDR1 is WSHSY and CDR2 is SAAADI. The CDR3 runs 13 residues. V was clipped by 3 bases and J by 9 bases, with 12 bases between them. CDR3 nucleotides: TGCGCCAGCAGTGACGACCCTACGACTGAGCAGTTCTTC. This translates into CASSDDPTTEQFF.

The chain carries TRBV6-2 or TRBV6-3 and TRBJ2-1; D perhaps matches TRBD2 (6 bases). The CDR3 has 16 residues. The germline gives CDR1 MNHEY, CDR2 SVGEGT. V lost 4 bases and J 7 bases, leaving 20 bases between the germline ends. The CDR3 DNA reads TGTGCCAGCAGTTCTCCTGGCGGAGGGCAAGGGAATGAGCAGTTCTTC. Its translation: CASSSPGGGQGNEQFF.

The V and J genes are TRBV20-1 and TRBJ2-6; no firm D call. Germline V gene lookup returns CDR1 DFQATT and CDR2 SNEGSKA (reference sequence). The CDR3 spans 14 residues. Trimming pared 6 bases from V and 0 bases from J, leaving 9 bases between. CDR3 sequence: CSAFSFSGANVLTF. The CDR3, as DNA: TGCAGTGCCTTCTCATTCTCTGGGGCCAACGTCCTGACTTTC.

This clonotype occurred a few times. This rearrangement joins TRBV15 to TRBJ2-5, with unresolved D. Germline V gene data show CDR1 as LNHNV and CDR2 as YYDKDF (reference sequence). Trimming took 0 bases from V and 2 from J, leaving 10 bases between them. CDR3 length: 15 residues. The CDR3 here is CATSRDPQQQETQYF. Here the CDR3 DNA reads TGTGCCACCAGCAGAGATCCCCAACAGCAAGAGACCCAGTACTTC.

This clonotype was seen a handful of times. The chain combines TRBV5-4 with TRBJ1-1; D uncertain. The CDR3 totals 16 residues. The V end was cut by 0 bases, the J end by 3 bases, with 15 bases between. Germline V gene lookup returns CDR1 SGHNT and CDR2 YYREEE (reference sequence). CDR3 bases: TGTGCCAGCAGCTTGGCCCAACCTCCCTGGGACACTGAAGCTTTCTTT. It codes for CASSLAQPPWDTEAFF. Filled out from reference TRBV5-4 and TRBJ1-1, the complete variable domain reads ETGVTQSPTHLIKTRGQQVTLRCSSQSGHNTVSWYQQALGQGPQFIFQYYREEENGRGNFPPRFSGLQFPNYSSELNVNALELDDSALYLCASSLAQPPWDTEAFFGQGTRLTVV.

The chain recombines TRBV11-2 with TRBJ1-1; tentative D call: TRBD1 (6 bases). Germline V gene sequence: CDR1 SGHAT, CDR2 FQNNGV. There are 14 residues in the CDR3. The V end lost 5 bases, the J end lost 3 bases, and 13 bases lay between the germline ends. The CDR3 protein is CASSPRGEDTEAFF. CDR3 bases: TGTGCCAGCAGCCCCAGGGGAGAGGACACTGAAGCTTTCTTT.

This chain uses TRBV7-2 with TRBJ1-2, with unresolved D. The CDR3 is made up of 17 amino acids. Germline V gene data show CDR1 as SGHTA and CDR2 as FQGNSA. Between the trimmed V and J ends, which lost 6 bases and 1 base, there was a span of 21 bases. The CDR3 DNA sequence: TGTGCCAGCAGTCTCGACTTGAGCCCAAATATTAACTATGGCTACACCTTC. Protein sequence: CASSLDLSPNINYGYTF.

V gene TRBV7-3 combines with J gene TRBJ2-2, with D perhaps assigned TRBD1 or TRBD2 (6 bases each). V was shortened by 1 base and J by 3 bases, with 30 bases between the two germline ends. The CDR3 loop spans 22 amino acids. The V gene's germline CDR1 is SGHTA and CDR2 FQGTGA. The CDR3 DNA reads as TGTGCCAGCAGCTTAATCCCCTTCCTTCGGCGAGGGGGGTCGGACTACACCGGGGAGCTGTTTTTT. Translating gives CASSLIPFLRRGGSDYTGELFF.

This clonotype was observed many times. The CDR3 loop reads CASSALAGDTGELFF. The CDR3 region has the DNA TGTGCCAGCTCAGCGCTAGCGGGAGATACCGGGGAGCTGTTTTTT. The chain uses TRBV18 and TRBJ2-2, with 10 bases matching TRBD2. V shed 5 bases, J shed 5 bases, and the junction held 5 bases outside the gene matches. The CDR3 consists of 15 residues. Germline values: CDR1 KGHSH, CDR2 LQKENI.

The V and J genes are TRBV7-2 and TRBJ2-4; TRBD1 agrees at 7 bases. The CDR3 spans 18 residues. The germline gives CDR1 SGHTA, CDR2 FQGNSA. Unmatched junction bases numbered 9, after V lost 0 bases and J lost 1 base. The chain's CDR3 is CASSLANRGGTAKNIQYF. The CDR3 region has the DNA TGTGCCAGCAGCTTAGCTAATCGAGGGGGCACGGCCAAAAACATTCAGTACTTC.

V usage is TRBV10-3 and J usage is TRBJ2-2; D gene unclear. In germline, CDR1 is ENHRY, CDR2 SYGVKD. Trimming left V 2 bases short and J 6 bases short, with 4 bases between. The CDR3 sequence is 12 residues long. In DNA form, the CDR3 reads TGTGCCATCAGTGAGGGGGCCGGGGAGCTGTTTTTT. It translates to CAISEGAGELFF.

The chain couples TRBV10-2 to TRBJ1-5, with no clear D. Germline assignment: CDR1 WSHSY and CDR2 SAAADI. The CDR3 contains 13 residues. V was shortened by 3 bases and J by 0 bases, with 3 bases between the two germline ends. Here the CDR3 reads CASSESSNQPQHF. In DNA, the CDR3 is TGCGCCAGCAGTGAAAGTAGCAATCAGCCCCAGCATTTT.